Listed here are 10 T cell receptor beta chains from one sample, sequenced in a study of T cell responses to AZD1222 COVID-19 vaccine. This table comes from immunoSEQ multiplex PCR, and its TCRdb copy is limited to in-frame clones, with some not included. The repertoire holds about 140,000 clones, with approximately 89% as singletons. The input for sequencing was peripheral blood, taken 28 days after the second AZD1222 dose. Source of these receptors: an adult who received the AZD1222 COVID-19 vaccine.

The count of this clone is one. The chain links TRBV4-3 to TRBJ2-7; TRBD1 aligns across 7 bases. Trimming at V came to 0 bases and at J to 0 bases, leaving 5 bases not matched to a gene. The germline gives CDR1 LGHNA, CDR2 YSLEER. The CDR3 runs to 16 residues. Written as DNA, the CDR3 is TGCGCCAGCAGCCAAGACGGGACAGCAGACTCCTACGAGCAGTACTTC. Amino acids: CASSQDGTADSYEQYF.

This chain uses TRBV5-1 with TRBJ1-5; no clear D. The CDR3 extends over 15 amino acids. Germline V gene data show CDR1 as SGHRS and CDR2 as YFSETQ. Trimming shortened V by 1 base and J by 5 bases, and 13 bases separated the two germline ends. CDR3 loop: CASSLTDPSYQPQHF. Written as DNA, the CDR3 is TGCGCCAGCAGCTTGACGGACCCGTCGTATCAGCCCCAGCATTTT.

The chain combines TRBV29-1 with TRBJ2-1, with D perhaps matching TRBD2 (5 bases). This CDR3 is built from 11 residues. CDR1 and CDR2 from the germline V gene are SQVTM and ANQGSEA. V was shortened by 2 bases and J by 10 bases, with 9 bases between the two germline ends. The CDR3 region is CSVESGYEQFF. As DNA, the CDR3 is TGCAGCGTTGAATCGGGATACGAGCAGTTCTTC.

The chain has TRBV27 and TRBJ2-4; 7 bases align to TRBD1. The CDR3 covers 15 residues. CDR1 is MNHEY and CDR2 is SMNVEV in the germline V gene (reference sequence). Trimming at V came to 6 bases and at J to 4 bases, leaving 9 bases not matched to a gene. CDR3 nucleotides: TGTGCCAGCAGCGATCACAGGGGAGTAAAAAACATTCAGTACTTC. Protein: CASSDHRGVKNIQYF.

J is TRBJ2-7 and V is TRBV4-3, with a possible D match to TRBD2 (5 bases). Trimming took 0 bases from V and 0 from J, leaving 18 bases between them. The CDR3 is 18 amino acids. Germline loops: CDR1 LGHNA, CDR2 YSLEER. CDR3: CASSQEPASGGYSYEQYF. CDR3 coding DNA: TGCGCCAGCAGCCAAGAACCGGCGTCCGGCGGGTACTCCTACGAGCAGTACTTC.

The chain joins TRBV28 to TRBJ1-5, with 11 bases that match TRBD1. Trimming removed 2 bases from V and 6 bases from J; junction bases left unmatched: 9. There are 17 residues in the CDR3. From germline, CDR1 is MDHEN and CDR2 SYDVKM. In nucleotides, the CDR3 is TGTGCCAGCAGTTTAAGGGACAGGGGGGTTTTGCGTCAGCCCCAGCATTTT. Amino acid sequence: CASSLRDRGVLRQPQHF.

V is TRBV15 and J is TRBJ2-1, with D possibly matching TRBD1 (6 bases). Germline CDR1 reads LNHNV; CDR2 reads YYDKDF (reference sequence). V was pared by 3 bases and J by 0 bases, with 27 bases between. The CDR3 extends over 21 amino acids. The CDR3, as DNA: TGTGCCACCAGCAGGGGACCCTCTCCGGGACCCTTGACAGGCTCCTACAATGAGCAGTTCTTC. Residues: CATSRGPSPGPLTGSYNEQFF.

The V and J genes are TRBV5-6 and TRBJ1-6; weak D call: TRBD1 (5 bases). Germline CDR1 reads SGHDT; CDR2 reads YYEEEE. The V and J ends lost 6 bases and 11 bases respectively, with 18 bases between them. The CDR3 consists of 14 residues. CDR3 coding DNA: TGTGCCAGCACCGCGAAGAGGGACGAAGCACCCCTCCACTTT. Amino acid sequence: CASTAKRDEAPLHF.

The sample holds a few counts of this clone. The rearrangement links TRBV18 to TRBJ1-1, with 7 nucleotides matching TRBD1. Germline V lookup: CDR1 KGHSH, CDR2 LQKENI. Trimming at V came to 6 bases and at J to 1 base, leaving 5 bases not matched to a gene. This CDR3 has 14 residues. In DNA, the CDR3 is TGTGCCAGCTCCCTCGACAGGGCGAACACTGAAGCTTTCTTT. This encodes CASSLDRANTEAFF.

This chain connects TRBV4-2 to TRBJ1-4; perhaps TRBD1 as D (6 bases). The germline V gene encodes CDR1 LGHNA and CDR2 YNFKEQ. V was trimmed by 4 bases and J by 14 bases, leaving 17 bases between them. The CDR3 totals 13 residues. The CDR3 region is CASSPRGAKWLFF. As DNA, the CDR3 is TGTGCCAGCAGCCCGAGGGGGGCTAAATGGCTGTTTTTT.